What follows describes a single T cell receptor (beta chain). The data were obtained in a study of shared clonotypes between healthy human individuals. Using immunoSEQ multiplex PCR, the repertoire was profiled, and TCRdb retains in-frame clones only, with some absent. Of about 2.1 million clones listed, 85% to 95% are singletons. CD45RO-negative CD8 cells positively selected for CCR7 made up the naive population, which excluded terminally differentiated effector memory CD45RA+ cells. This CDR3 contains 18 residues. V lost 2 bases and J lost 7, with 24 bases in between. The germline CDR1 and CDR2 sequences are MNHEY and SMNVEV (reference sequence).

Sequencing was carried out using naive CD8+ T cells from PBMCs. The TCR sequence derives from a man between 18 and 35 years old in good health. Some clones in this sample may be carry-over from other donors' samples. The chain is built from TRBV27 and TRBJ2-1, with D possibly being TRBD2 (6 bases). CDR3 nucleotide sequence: TGTGCCAGCAGTTTAGGATCGGGTGGGGACTGGCCTTGGAATGAGCAGTTCTTC. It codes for CASSLGSGGDWPWNEQFF.